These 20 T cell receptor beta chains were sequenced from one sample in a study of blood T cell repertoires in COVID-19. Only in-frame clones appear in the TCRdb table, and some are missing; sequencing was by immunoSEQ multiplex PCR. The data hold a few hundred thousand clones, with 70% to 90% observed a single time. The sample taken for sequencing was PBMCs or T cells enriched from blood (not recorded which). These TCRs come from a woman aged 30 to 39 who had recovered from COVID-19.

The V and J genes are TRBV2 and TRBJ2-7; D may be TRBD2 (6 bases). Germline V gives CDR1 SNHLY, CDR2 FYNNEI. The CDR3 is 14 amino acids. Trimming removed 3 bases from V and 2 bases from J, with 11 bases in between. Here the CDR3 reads CASSDPGETYEQYF. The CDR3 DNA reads TGTGCCAGCAGTGATCCGGGGGAGACCTACGAGCAGTACTTC.

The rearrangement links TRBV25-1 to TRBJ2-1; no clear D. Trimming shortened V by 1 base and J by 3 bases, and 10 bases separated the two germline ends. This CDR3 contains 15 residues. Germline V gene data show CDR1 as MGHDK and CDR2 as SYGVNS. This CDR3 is CASSESILHYNEQFF. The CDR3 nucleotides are TGTGCCAGCAGTGAATCGATACTACACTACAATGAGCAGTTCTTC.

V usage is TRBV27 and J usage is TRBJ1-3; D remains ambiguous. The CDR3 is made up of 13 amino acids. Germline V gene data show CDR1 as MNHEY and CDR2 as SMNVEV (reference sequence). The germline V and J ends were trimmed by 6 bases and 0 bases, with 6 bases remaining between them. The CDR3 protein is CASSRSSGNTIYF. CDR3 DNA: TGTGCCAGCAGCCGGAGCTCTGGAAACACCATATATTTT.

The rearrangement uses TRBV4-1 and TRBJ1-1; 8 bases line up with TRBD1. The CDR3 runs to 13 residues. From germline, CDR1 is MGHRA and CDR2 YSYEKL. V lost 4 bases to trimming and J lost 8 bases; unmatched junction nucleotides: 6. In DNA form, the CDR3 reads TGCGCCAGCAGCCGAGGGACAGGATGGGAAGCTTTCTTT. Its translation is CASSRGTGWEAFF.

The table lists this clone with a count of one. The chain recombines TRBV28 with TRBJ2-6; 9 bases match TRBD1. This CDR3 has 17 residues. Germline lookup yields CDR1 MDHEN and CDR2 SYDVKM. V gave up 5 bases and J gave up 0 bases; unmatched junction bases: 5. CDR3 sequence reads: CASSHRDRASGANVLTF. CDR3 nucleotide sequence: TGTGCCAGCAGTCACCGGGACAGGGCCTCTGGGGCCAACGTCCTGACTTTC.

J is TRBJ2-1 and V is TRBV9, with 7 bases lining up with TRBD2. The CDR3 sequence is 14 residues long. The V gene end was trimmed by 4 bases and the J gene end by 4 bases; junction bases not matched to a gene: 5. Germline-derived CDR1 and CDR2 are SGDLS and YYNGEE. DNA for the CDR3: TGTGCCAGCAGCCAGCGGGGCTATTACAATGAGCAGTTCTTC. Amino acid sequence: CASSQRGYYNEQFF.

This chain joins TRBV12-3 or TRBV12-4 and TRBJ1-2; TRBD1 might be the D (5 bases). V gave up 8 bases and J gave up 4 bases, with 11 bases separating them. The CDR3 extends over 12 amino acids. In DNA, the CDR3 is TGTGCCAGCGGAGAGACAGCCTATGGCTACACCTTC. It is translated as CASGETAYGYTF.

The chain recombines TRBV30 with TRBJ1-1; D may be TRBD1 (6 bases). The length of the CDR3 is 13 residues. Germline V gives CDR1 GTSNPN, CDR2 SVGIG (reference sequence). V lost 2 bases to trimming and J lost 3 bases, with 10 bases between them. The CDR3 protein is CAWSPGGYTEAFF. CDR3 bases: TGTGCCTGGAGTCCGGGGGGCTACACTGAAGCTTTCTTT.

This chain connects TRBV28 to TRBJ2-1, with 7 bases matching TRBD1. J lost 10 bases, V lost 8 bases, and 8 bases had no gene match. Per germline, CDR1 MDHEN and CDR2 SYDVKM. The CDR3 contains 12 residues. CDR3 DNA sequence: TGTGCCAGCGGACAGGAAGACAGGGAGCAGTTCTTC. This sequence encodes CASGQEDREQFF.

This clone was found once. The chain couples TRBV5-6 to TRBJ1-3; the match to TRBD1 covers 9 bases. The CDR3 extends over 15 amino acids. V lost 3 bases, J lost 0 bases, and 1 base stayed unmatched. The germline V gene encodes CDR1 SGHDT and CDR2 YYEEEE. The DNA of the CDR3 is TGTGCCAGCAGCTCGGGACAGGGCTCTGGAAACACCATATATTTT. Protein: CASSSGQGSGNTIYF.

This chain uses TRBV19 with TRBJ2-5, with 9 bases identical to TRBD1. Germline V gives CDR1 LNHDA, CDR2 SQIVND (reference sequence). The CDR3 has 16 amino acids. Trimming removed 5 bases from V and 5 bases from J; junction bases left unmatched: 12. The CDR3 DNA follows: TGTGCCAGTAGTCCCAGAGGGGGACAGGGACGTGAGACCCAGTACTTC. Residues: CASSPRGGQGRETQYF.

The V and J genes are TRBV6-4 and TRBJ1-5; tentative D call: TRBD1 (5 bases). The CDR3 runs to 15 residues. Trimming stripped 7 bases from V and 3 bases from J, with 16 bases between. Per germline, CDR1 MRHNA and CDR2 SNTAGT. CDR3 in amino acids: CASTRPGILNQPQHF. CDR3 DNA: TGTGCCAGCACTAGGCCAGGGATTCTCAATCAGCCCCAGCATTTT.

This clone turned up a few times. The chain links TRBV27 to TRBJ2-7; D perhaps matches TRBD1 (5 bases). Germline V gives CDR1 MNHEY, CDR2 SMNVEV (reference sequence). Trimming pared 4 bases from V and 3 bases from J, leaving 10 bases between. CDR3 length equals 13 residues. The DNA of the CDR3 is TGTGCCAGCAGTTCCGACAGTGGCTACGAGCAGTACTTC. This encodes CASSSDSGYEQYF.

In DNA, the CDR3 is TGTGCCAGCAGCGTAGCTGGGACAGGAAACTCCTACGAGCAGTACTTC. As protein: CASSVAGTGNSYEQYF. The V and J genes are TRBV9 and TRBJ2-7; 8 nucleotides agree with TRBD1. This CDR3 has 16 amino acids. The J segment lost 0 bases and the V segment lost 0 bases, leaving 5 bases of the junction unmatched. The V gene's germline CDR1 is SGDLS and CDR2 YYNGEE. Filled out from reference TRBV9 and TRBJ2-7, the complete variable domain reads DSGVTQTPKHLITATGQRVTLRCSPRSGDLSVYWYQQSLDQGLQFLIQYYNGEERAKGNILERFSAQQFPDLHSELNLSSLELGDSALYFCASSVAGTGNSYEQYFGPGTRLTVT.

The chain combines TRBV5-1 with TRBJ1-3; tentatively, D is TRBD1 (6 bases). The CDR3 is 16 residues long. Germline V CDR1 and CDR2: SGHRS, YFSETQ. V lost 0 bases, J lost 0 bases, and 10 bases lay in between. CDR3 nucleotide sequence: TGCGCCAGCAGCTTGGCCGGACAGAGCTCTGGAAACACCATATATTTT. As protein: CASSLAGQSSGNTIYF.

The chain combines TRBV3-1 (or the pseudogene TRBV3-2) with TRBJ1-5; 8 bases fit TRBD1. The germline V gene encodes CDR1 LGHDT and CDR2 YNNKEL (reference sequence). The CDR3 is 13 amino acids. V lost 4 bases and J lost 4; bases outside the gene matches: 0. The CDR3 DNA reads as TGTGCCAGCAGCCGGACAGGGAATCAGCCCCAGCATTTT. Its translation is CASSRTGNQPQHF.

CDR3 coding DNA: TGTGCCAGCGATTCGGGACAGCCTAATTCACCCCTCCACTTT. Its protein is CASDSGQPNSPLHF. The rearrangement links TRBV28 to TRBJ1-6; 7 bases map to TRBD1. Germline CDR1 is MDHEN and CDR2 is SYDVKM. CDR3 length: 14 amino acids. The V segment lost 8 bases and the J segment 6 bases; nucleotides outside the gene matches: 7.

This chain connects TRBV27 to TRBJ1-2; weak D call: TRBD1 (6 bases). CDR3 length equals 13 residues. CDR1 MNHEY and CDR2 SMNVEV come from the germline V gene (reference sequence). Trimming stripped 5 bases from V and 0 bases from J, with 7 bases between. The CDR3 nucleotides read TGTGCCAGCAGTAGGGACACTAACTATGGCTACACCTTC. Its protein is CASSRDTNYGYTF.

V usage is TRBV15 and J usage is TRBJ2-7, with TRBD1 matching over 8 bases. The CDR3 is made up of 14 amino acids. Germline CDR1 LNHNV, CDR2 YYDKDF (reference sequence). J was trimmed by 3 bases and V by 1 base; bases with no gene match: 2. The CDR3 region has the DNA TGTGCCACCAGCAGAGCCAGGGGGCTCTACGAGCAGTACTTC. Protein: CATSRARGLYEQYF.

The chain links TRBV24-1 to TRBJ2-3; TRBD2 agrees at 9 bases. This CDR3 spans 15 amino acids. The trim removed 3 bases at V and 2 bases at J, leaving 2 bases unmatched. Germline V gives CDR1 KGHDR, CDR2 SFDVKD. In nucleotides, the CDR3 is TGTGCCACCAGTGATCTAGCGGGGTACACAGATACGCAGTATTTT. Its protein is CATSDLAGYTDTQYF.